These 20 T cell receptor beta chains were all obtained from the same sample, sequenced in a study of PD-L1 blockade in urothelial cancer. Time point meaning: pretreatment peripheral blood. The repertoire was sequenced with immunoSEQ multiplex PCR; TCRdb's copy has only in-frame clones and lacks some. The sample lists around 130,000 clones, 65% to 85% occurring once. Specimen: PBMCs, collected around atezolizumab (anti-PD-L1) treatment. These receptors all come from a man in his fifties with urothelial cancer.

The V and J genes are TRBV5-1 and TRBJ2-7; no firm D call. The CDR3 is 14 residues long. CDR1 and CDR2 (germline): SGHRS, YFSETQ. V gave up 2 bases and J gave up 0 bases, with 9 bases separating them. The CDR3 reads CASSFSRSSYEQYF. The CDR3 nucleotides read TGCGCCAGCAGCTTTAGCCGGAGCTCCTACGAGCAGTACTTC.

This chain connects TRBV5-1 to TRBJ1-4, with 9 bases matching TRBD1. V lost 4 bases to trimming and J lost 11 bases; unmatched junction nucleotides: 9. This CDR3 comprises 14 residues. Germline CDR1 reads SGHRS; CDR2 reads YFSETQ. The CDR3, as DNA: TGCGCCAGCAGCGATAGGACAGGGGACCCGAAACTGTTTTTT. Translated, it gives CASSDRTGDPKLFF.

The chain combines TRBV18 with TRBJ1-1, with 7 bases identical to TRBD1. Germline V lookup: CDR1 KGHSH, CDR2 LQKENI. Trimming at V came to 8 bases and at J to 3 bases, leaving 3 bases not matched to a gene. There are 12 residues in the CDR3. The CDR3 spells CASHRGDTEAFF. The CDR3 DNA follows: TGTGCCAGCCACAGGGGCGACACTGAAGCTTTCTTT. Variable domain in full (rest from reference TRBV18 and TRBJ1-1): NAGVMQNPRHLVRRRGQEARLRCSPMKGHSHVYWYRQLPEEGLKFMVYLQKENIIDESGMPKERFSAEFPKEGPSILRIQQVVRGDSAAYFCASHRGDTEAFFGQGTRLTVV.

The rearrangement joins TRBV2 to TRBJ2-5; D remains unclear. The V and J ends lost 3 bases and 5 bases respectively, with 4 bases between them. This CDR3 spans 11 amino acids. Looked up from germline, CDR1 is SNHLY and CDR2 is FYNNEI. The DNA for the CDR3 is TGTGCCAGCAGTGATTCGGAGACCCAGTACTTC. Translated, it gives CASSDSETQYF.

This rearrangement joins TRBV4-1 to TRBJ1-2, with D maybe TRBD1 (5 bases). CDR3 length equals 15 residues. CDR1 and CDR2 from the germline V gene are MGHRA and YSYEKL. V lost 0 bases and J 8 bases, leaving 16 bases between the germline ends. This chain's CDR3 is CASSQDSGRVTGYTF. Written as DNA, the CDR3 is TGCGCCAGCAGCCAAGATAGTGGCAGGGTGACGGGCTACACCTTC.

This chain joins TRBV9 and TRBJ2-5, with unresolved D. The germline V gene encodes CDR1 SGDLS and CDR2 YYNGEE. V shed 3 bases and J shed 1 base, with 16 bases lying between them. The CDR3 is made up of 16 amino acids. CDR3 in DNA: TGTGCCAGCAGCGGCGCAGGTGGATCCCCCCAAGAGACCCAGTACTTC. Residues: CASSGAGGSPQETQYF.

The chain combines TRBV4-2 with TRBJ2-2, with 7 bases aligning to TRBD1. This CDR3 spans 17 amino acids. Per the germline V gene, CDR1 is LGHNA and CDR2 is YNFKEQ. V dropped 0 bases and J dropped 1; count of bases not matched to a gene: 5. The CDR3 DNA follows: TGTGCCAGCAGCCAAGATGGCCGGGACAGGAACACCGGGGAGCTGTTTTTT. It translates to CASSQDGRDRNTGELFF.

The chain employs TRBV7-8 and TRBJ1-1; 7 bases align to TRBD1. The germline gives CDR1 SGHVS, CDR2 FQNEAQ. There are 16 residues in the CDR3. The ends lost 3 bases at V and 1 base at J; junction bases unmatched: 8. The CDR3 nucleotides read TGTGCCAGCAGCTTCTTGGGACAGCAACCGAACACTGAAGCTTTCTTT. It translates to CASSFLGQQPNTEAFF.

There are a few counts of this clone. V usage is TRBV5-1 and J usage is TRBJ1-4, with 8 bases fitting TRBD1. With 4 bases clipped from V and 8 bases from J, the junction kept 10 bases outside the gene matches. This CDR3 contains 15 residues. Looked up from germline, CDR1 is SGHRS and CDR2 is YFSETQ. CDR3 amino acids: CASSLSGTGREKLFF. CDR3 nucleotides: TGCGCCAGCAGCCTCTCCGGGACAGGACGGGAAAAACTGTTTTTT. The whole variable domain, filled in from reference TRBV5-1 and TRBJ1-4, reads KAGVTQTPRYLIKTRGQQVTLSCSPISGHRSVSWYQQTPGQGLQFLFEYFSETQRNKGNFPGRFSGRQFSNSRSEMNVSTLELGDSALYLCASSLSGTGREKLFFGSGTQLSVL.

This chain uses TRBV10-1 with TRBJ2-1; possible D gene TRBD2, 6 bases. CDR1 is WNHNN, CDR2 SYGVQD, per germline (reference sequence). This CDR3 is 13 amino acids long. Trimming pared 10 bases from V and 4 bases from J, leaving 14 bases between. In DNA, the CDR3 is TGCGCCACCCATAGCGGCCAATACAATGAGCAGTTCTTC. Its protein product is CATHSGQYNEQFF.

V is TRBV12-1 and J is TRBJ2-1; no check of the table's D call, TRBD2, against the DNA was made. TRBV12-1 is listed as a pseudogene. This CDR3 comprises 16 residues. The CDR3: CASSFQRGLGYNEQFF. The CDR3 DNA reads TGTGCCAGCAGCTTTCAGCGGGGGCTCGGTTACAATGAGCAGTTCTTC.

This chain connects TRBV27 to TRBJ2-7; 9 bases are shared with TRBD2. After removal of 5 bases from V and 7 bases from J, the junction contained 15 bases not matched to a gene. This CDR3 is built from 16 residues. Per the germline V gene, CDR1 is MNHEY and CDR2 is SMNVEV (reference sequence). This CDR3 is CASSGGVLAGRDEQYF. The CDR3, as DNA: TGTGCCAGCAGTGGGGGGGTCCTAGCGGGACGGGATGAGCAGTACTTC.

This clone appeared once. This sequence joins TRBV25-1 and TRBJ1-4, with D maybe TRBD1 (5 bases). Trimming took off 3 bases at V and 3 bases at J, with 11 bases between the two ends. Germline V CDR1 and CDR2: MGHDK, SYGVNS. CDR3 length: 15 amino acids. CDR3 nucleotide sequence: TGTGCCAGCAGTGACCCCAGGGCACCTAATGAAAAACTGTTTTTT. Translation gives CASSDPRAPNEKLFF.

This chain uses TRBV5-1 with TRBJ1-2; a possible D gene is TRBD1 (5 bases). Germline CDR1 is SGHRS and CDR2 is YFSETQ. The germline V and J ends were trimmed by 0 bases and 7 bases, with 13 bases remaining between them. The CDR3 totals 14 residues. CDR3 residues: CASSLAGRGGGYTF. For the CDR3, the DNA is TGCGCCAGCAGCTTGGCCGGGAGGGGAGGTGGCTACACCTTC.

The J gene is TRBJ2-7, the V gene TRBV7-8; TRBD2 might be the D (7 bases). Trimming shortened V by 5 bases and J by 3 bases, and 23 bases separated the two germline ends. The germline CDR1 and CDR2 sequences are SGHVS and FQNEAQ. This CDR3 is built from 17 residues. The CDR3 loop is CASSTPRTGGGIYEQYF. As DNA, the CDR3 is TGTGCCAGCAGCACCCCCCGCACGGGGGGCGGAATCTACGAGCAGTACTTC.

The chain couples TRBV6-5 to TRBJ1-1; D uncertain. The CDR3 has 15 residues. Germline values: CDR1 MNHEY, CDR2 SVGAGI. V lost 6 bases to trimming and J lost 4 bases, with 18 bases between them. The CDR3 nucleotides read TGTGCCAGCAGCCCGTTCCCCGAGGTGGTCACTGAAGCTTTCTTT. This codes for CASSPFPEVVTEAFF.

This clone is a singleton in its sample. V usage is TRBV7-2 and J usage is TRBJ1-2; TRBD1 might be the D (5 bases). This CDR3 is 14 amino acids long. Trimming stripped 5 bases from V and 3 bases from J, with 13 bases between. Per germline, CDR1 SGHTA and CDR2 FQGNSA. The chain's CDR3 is CASSPSAGDYGYTF. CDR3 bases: TGTGCCAGCAGCCCGAGCGCGGGGGACTATGGCTACACCTTC.

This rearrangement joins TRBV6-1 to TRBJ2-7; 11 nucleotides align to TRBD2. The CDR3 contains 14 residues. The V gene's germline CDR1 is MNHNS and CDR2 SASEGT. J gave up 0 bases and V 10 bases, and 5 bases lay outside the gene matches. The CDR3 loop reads CATASGRSSYEQYF. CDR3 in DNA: TGTGCCACCGCTAGCGGGAGGTCCTCCTACGAGCAGTACTTC.

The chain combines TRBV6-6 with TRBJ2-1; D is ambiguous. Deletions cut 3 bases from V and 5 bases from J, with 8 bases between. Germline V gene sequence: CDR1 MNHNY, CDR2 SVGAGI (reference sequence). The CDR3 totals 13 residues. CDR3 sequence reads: CASSYNRNNEQFF. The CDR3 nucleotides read TGTGCCAGCAGTTATAACAGAAACAATGAGCAGTTCTTC.

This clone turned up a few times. The DNA for the CDR3 is TGTGCCAGCAGCCCCGGCCTACGCGAGGCCACAGATACGCAGTATTTT. Protein product: CASSPGLREATDTQYF. The chain links TRBV9 to TRBJ2-3; D is uncertain. V was trimmed by 4 bases and J by 2 bases, leaving 17 bases between them. The CDR3 is 16 amino acids. Germline values: CDR1 SGDLS, CDR2 YYNGEE.